This T cell receptor (beta chain) was captured in a study of T-cell reconstitution after alpha-beta-depleted transplantation in children (TCRdb year 2016). In terms of the full investigation: Using TCR repertoire profiling, the study followed T-cell immune reconstitution in a quantitative way in children after TCRalphabeta/CD19-depleted allogeneic hematopoietic cell transplantation.

CDR1 and CDR2 were assigned from the germline V gene (reference sequence) as DFQATT and SNEGSKA. V sheds 4 bases and J sheds 11 bases, leaving 15 bases between their ends. The CDR3 runs 12 amino acids, cysteine and phenylalanine included. Kept here is only the CDR3 DNA, which spans 36 bases and is read in frame from base 1. This specimen's treatment or condition label, interpreted: allogeneic hematopoietic cell transplantation with graft depleted of TCRalphabeta T cells and CD19 B cells. The transplant recipients were children given TCRalphabeta/CD19-depleted allogeneic hematopoietic cell grafts. The protocol used for the library was PCR. Sequencing relied on an Illumina HiSeq 2500. TCR library preparation used molecular barcoding, with unique molecular identifiers applied to normalize quantification of the TCRbeta repertoire. The public reads were reanalyzed by TCRdb: fastp trimming at Q25, MiXCR alignment, in-frame beta chains only. CDR3 protein sequences are deduplicated, and each keeps its most common genes and DNA. This sample is represented by about 98,000 distinct CDR3 sequences; about 22% of them were singletons. The ten largest clones capture about 22% of the sample.

The paper as a whole reports these results and caveats: Hyperexpanded clone frequencies declined over subsequent months; after one year, T-cell counts and TCRbeta diversity were mostly attributed to newly produced T cells. In some patients, high TCRbeta diversity at day 60 was attributed to recipient T cells and intrathymic progenitors that had survived conditioning. About two months after transplant, the apparently early recovery of alphabetaT-cell counts reportedly depended on just several hundred clones that had expanded rapidly and came from non-depleted graft cells.

This clonotype was detected only a few times. What antigen it recognizes has not been identified. It has no much larger one-base neighbor in the sample; base qualities were not kept. This sample comprised PBMCs, obtained before TCRalphabeta/CD19-depleted stem cell transplant. This clonotype was obtained from a boy younger than 10 with acute lymphoblastic leukemia, due to receive a stem cell transplant. The rearranged segments are TRBV20-1 and TRBJ2-1; TRBD2 might be the D gene, on 5 matching bases. CDR3 sequence: CSAKSGVSQQFF. The nucleotide sequence reads TGCAGTGCTAAGAGCGGAGTCAGTCAGCAGTTCTTC.